This is a list of T cell receptor beta chains from one sample in a study of long-term antiretroviral therapy in people with HIV. Clones were read by immunoSEQ multiplex PCR, and TCRdb kept only the in-frame ones, dropping some. The table lists 20,000 to 25,000 clones, 86% of them singletons. The sequencing here drew on unsorted PBMCs, taken 1.3 years after starting antiretroviral therapy. The receptor set was obtained from a man aged 55 to 69 with HIV. Each CDR3 is given with its conserved first and last residue. The D gene is left open where the match is weak. Part of the rows lack a size; the others show once, few, many or a class for expanded clones.

v_call,clone_size,d_call,j_call,cdr3_aa,cdr3_nt
TRBV18,-,-,TRBJ1-1,CASADGSEAFF,TGTGCCAGCGCCGATGGGAGTGAAGCTTTCTTT
TRBV5-1,-,TRBD2,TRBJ2-1,CASSPQAGVSEQFF,TGCGCCAGCAGCCCCCAAGCGGGAGTAAGTGAGCAGTTCTTC
TRBV18,-,TRBD2,TRBJ2-7,CASSLAGGRYEQYF,TGTGCCAGCTCACTGGCGGGAGGGCGTTACGAGCAGTACTTC
TRBV9,-,TRBD1,TRBJ1-3,CASSVGDSLGNTIYF,TGTGCCAGCAGCGTAGGGGACAGCCTTGGAAACACCATATATTTT
TRBV29-1,-,TRBD2,TRBJ2-3,CSVVLAGGPTDTQYF,TGCAGCGTTGTATTAGCGGGAGGCCCCACAGATACGCAGTATTTT
TRBV27,-,TRBD1,TRBJ1-2,CASSSSHRGNYGYTF,TGTGCCAGCAGTTCTTCCCACAGGGGTAACTATGGCTACACCTTC
TRBV7-2,few,TRBD1,TRBJ2-3,CASKRDRATDTQYF,TGTGCCAGCAAGAGGGACAGGGCCACAGATACGCAGTATTTT
TRBV30,-,TRBD1,TRBJ1-4,CAWSATLTGVLGEKLFF,TGTGCCTGGAGTGCCACCCTCACAGGGGTTTTAGGTGAAAAACTGTTTTTT
TRBV11-2,-,-,TRBJ1-1,CASSLGRGAFF,TGTGCCAGCAGCTTAGGACGGGGAGCTTTCTTT
TRBV11-2,-,-,TRBJ1-2,CASSLRVTGGYTF,TGTGCCAGCAGCTTAAGGGTGACCGGGGGCTACACCTTC
TRBV15,-,TRBD1,TRBJ2-2,CATSDRGYTGELFF,TGTGCCACCAGCGACAGGGGATATACCGGGGAGCTGTTTTTT
TRBV18,-,-,TRBJ1-6,CASSPFGRDNSPLHF,TGTGCCAGCTCACCCTTTGGACGGGATAATTCACCCCTCCACTTT
TRBV10-3,-,TRBD2,TRBJ2-3,CAIRGYGLAGELSTDTQYF,TGTGCCATCAGGGGCTATGGACTAGCGGGAGAGCTTAGCACAGATACGCAGTATTTT
TRBV30,-,-,TRBJ2-2,CAYLNTGELFF,TGTGCCTACCTAAACACCGGGGAGCTGTTTTTT
TRBV5-1,-,-,TRBJ2-3,CASSSELAGQRRDTQYF,TGCGCCAGCAGCTCCGAACTCGCGGGGCAAAGGAGGGATACGCAGTATTTT
TRBV30,-,-,TRBJ2-1,CAWRVFSSRSYNEQFF,TGTGCCTGGAGAGTTTTTTCGAGCAGATCCTACAATGAGCAGTTCTTC
TRBV6-5,-,-,TRBJ1-1,CASRGATEAFF,TGTGCCAGCAGGGGGGCTACTGAAGCTTTCTTT
TRBV7-9,few,-,TRBJ2-7,CASSLGQGSSYEQYF,TGTGCCAGCAGCTTAGGGCAGGGGAGCTCCTACGAGCAGTACTTC
TRBV7-9,-,TRBD1,TRBJ1-2,CASSSDRGPFYGYTF,TGTGCCAGCAGCTCGGACAGGGGGCCTTTCTATGGCTACACCTTC
TRBV6-5,-,TRBD2,TRBJ2-1,CASSNSGSSYNEQFF,TGTGCCAGCAGTAATAGCGGGAGCTCCTACAATGAGCAGTTCTTC
TRBV27,-,-,TRBJ2-6,CASSLKGVLIGANVLTF,TGTGCCAGCAGTTTGAAGGGGGTGCTTATTGGGGCCAACGTCCTGACTTTC
TRBV7-2,-,-,TRBJ2-7,CASSSSPGSQYEQYF,TGTGCCAGCAGCTCTTCCCCGGGCTCCCAGTACGAGCAGTACTTC
TRBV10-3,-,-,TRBJ2-7,CAISESGDGGEQYF,TGTGCCATCAGTGAGTCGGGAGATGGAGGCGAGCAGTACTTC
TRBV13,-,-,TRBJ2-5,CASEGAQETQYF,TGTGCCAGCGAGGGAGCCCAAGAGACCCAGTACTTC
TRBV10-2,-,TRBD2,TRBJ2-7,CASSWTSGPYEQYF,TGCGCCAGCAGCTGGACTAGCGGGCCCTACGAGCAGTACTTC
TRBV28,-,-,TRBJ1-5,CASRGAGVSNQPQHF,TGTGCCAGCAGGGGGGCCGGGGTTAGCAATCAGCCCCAGCATTTT
TRBV28,-,-,TRBJ1-5,CASSFSDITRPHF,TGTGCCAGCAGTTTCTCCGATATCACTCGTCCGCATTTT
TRBV10-1,-,-,TRBJ2-7,CASSESVKSYEQYF,TGCGCCAGCAGTGAGTCAGTAAAATCCTACGAGCAGTACTTC
TRBV7-9,-,-,TRBJ1-1,CASSLMLENTEAFF,TGTGCCAGCAGCTTAATGCTGGAAAACACTGAAGCTTTCTTT
TRBV30,-,-,TRBJ1-5,CAFETGGDGQPQHF,TGTGCCTTCGAAACGGGGGGGGATGGTCAGCCCCAGCATTTT
TRBV11-2,-,TRBD1,TRBJ1-1,CASSWTGSNTEAFF,TGTGCCAGCAGCTGGACAGGGAGTAACACTGAAGCTTTCTTT
TRBV19,-,-,TRBJ2-6,CASTGWVAGANVLTF,TGTGCCAGTACGGGGTGGGTGGCGGGGGCCAACGTCCTGACTTTC
TRBV5-1,-,-,TRBJ2-7,CASSRSGGQGEQYF,TGCGCCAGCAGCCGGAGTGGGGGTCAGGGCGAGCAGTACTTC
TRBV18,-,-,TRBJ2-7,CASSSLGFSYEQYF,TGTGCCAGCTCATCGCTAGGGTTCTCCTACGAGCAGTACTTC
TRBV7-8,-,TRBD2,TRBJ2-7,CASSSHPTAGFSEQYF,TGTGCCAGCAGCTCTCATCCGACAGCGGGGTTCTCCGAGCAGTACTTC
TRBV7-3,-,TRBD1,TRBJ1-2,CASSPQSGGGYTF,TGTGCCAGCAGCCCACAATCAGGGGGCGGCTACACCTTC
TRBV10-3,-,-,TRBJ2-7,CAISGRSGESLEQYF,TGTGCCATCAGTGGACGATCAGGGGAAAGCCTCGAGCAGTACTTC
TRBV30,-,TRBD2,TRBJ2-3,CACNGLAGGITDTQYF,TGTGCCTGCAACGGACTAGCGGGAGGGATCACAGATACGCAGTATTTT
TRBV10-2,-,-,TRBJ1-1,CASSEGYTEAFF,TGCGCCAGCAGTGAAGGATACACTGAAGCTTTCTTT
TRBV7-2,-,-,TRBJ2-7,CASSLGRDGYEQYF,TGTGCCAGCAGCTTAGGACGGGACGGCTACGAGCAGTACTTC
TRBV12-5,-,-,TRBJ2-6,CASGLVGSGSPGANVLTF,TGTGCTAGTGGTTTGGTAGGCTCGGGGTCGCCCGGGGCCAACGTCCTGACTTTC
TRBV19,-,TRBD2,TRBJ2-1,CASSMVTSVNEQFF,TGTGCCAGTAGTATGGTCACTAGCGTGAATGAGCAGTTCTTC
TRBV27,-,TRBD1,TRBJ1-4,CASSFGTGVLNEKLFF,TGTGCCAGCAGTTTTGGTACAGGGGTCCTTAATGAAAAACTGTTTTTT
TRBV15,medium-sized,TRBD1,TRBJ2-4,CATSRVMGQGGDIQYF,TGTGCCACCAGCAGAGTTATGGGACAGGGGGGGGACATTCAGTACTTC
TRBV5-1,-,-,TRBJ2-5,CASSFPWKTQYF,TGCGCCAGCAGCTTTCCTTGGAAGACGCAGTACTTC
TRBV28,-,-,TRBJ2-3,CASSLSGDTQYF,TGTGCCAGCAGTCTCTCGGGAGATACGCAGTATTTT
TRBV5-6,-,-,TRBJ1-4,CASSPGGAGSYEKLFF,TGTGCCAGCAGCCCTGGCGGCGCAGGGAGCTATGAAAAACTGTTTTTT
TRBV10-3,-,-,TRBJ2-3,CAISEYRDTQYF,TGTGCCATCAGTGAGTACCGAGATACGCAGTATTTT
TRBV18,-,-,TRBJ1-2,CASSPDQAGSRYGYTF,TGTGCCAGCTCCCCTGATCAAGCGGGTAGTAGGTATGGCTACACCTTC
TRBV5-1,-,TRBD2,TRBJ2-5,CASSLLTSGGETQYF,TGCGCCAGCAGCTTGTTAACTAGCGGGGGAGAGACCCAGTACTTC
TRBV27,few,TRBD2,TRBJ2-2,CASSLLAGGLTGELFF,TGTGCCAGCAGTTTATTGGCGGGGGGTCTCACCGGGGAGCTGTTTTTT
TRBV4-3,once,-,TRBJ1-6,CASSQEFARQISYNSPLHF,TGCGCCAGCAGCCAAGAATTTGCGAGACAGATAAGTTATAATTCACCCCTCCACTTT
TRBV10-3,-,-,TRBJ2-1,CAISGGRQSYDEQFF,TGTGCCATCAGTGGTGGACGTCAGTCCTACGATGAGCAGTTCTTC
TRBV5-1,-,TRBD2,TRBJ2-7,CASSPSGTYEQYF,TGCGCCAGCAGCCCTAGCGGTACCTACGAGCAGTACTTC
TRBV5-1,-,TRBD2,TRBJ2-7,CASSPGGGVYEQYF,TGCGCCAGCAGCCCGGGAGGGGGTGTTTACGAGCAGTACTTC